The rows below give T cell receptor beta chains drawn from one sample of a study of technical replicates of blood from several donors. Sequenced by immunoSEQ multiplex PCR; TCRdb stores in-frame clones only, minus some. Counted here are some 87,000 clones, about 96% occurring once; the ten biggest clones make up about 0.33%. The source material was T cells isolated from PBMCs. The receptors here all came from a human donor in good health. Each CDR3 is given with its conserved first and last residue. A D gene is named only where the DNA matches it firmly. Part of the rows lack a size; the others show once, few, many or a class for expanded clones.

v_call,d_call,j_call,clone_size,cdr3_nt,cdr3_aa
TRBV20-1,-,TRBJ1-2,-,TGCAGTGCTAAAACGGTGCGCGGCTACACCTTC,CSAKTVRGYTF
TRBV29-1,TRBD2,TRBJ2-3,-,TGCAGCGAGAGGCGGGGGGCAGATACGCAGTATTTT,CSERRGADTQYF
TRBV4-1,-,TRBJ1-3,-,TGCGCCAGCAGCCAAGTTCCGGTTAAACAGGGAACTGGAAACACCATATATTTT,CASSQVPVKQGTGNTIYF
TRBV18,TRBD1,TRBJ2-7,-,TGTGCCAGCGTTAAAACCGGGACAGAAGACTACGAGCAGTACTTC,CASVKTGTEDYEQYF
TRBV7-9,TRBD2,TRBJ2-7,-,TGTGCCAGCAGCCCGGTGGGCCCTAGCGGGAGTTACGAGCAGTACTTC,CASSPVGPSGSYEQYF
TRBV15,-,TRBJ2-5,once,TGTGCCACCAGCGCTTCAGGGGTCGCAACTGCCAGCATACGCGCCCAAGAGACCCAGTACTTC,CATSASGVATASIRAQETQYF
TRBV2,TRBD1,TRBJ2-7,-,TGTGCCAGCAGTGAAGTACAGGGGAGCTCCTACGAGCAGTACTTC,CASSEVQGSSYEQYF
TRBV6-5,TRBD1,TRBJ1-5,-,TGTGCCAGCAGTAAGGACAGGGGAGAACAGCCCCAGCATTTT,CASSKDRGEQPQHF
TRBV7-9,-,TRBJ1-4,-,TGTGCCAGCAGCCCACCCGGAGGGGCTAATGAAAAACTGTTTTTT,CASSPPGGANEKLFF
TRBV15,TRBD2,TRBJ2-7,-,TGTGCCACCAGCAGAGATGGGCTAGCGGGAGGAGGGACCTACGAGCAGTACTTC,CATSRDGLAGGGTYEQYF
TRBV7-2,-,TRBJ2-3,-,TGTGCCAGCAGCCTAGGACATAGTTCAGATACGCAGTATTTT,CASSLGHSSDTQYF
TRBV30,-,TRBJ1-2,-,TGTGCCTGGAGCGCGACAGGCTATGGCTACACCTTC,CAWSATGYGYTF
TRBV9,TRBD2,TRBJ2-1,-,TGTGCCAGCAGCGCAAGCGGGAGAGCCTACAATGAGCAGTTCTTC,CASSASGRAYNEQFF
TRBV2,TRBD2,TRBJ2-2,-,TGTGCCAGCAGCCTCGGACTAGCGGTAATATCGAACACCGGGGAGCTGTTTTTT,CASSLGLAVISNTGELFF
TRBV6-6,-,TRBJ2-7,-,TGTGCCAGCAGTTACCCCCCAGACAGGACCTACGAGCAGTACTTC,CASSYPPDRTYEQYF
TRBV10-3,-,TRBJ2-1,once,TGTGCCATCAGTGAGTCGCAGGGAATCTCCTACAATGAGCAGTTCTTC,CAISESQGISYNEQFF
TRBV29-1,-,TRBJ2-1,-,TGCAGCGTTAAACTCCCGACAGAGAGCTCCTACAATGAGCAGTTCTTC,CSVKLPTESSYNEQFF
TRBV10-3,TRBD1,TRBJ1-2,-,TGTGCCATCGGGACAGGGTATGGCTACACCTTC,CAIGTGYGYTF
TRBV1,-,TRBJ2-5,-,TGCACCAGCAGCCAAGACGCCCCTCCCCAGCCAGGTGCCCAGTACTTC,CTSSQDAPPQPGAQYF
TRBV5-4,-,TRBJ2-3,-,TGTGCCAGCAGCCCCTTCACAGATACGCAGTATTTT,CASSPFTDTQYF
TRBV4-1,TRBD1,TRBJ2-7,-,TGCGCCAGCAGCCAGAGGACCGGGACAGGCCTACACGAGCAGTACTTC,CASSQRTGTGLHEQYF
TRBV28,-,TRBJ2-2,-,TGTGCCAGCAGTTCTTGGGGCGGGAACACCGGGGAGCTGTTTTTT,CASSSWGGNTGELFF
TRBV19,TRBD2,TRBJ2-2,-,TGTGCCAGTAGTATTGTGTCCCTGCTAGCGGGAGGTTGGCCCGGGGAGCTGTTTTTT,CASSIVSLLAGGWPGELFF
TRBV13,-,TRBJ1-2,-,TGTGCCAGCAGCTTAGGATCGGGACATAGCCCCAGTCGGGGCTACACCTTC,CASSLGSGHSPSRGYTF
TRBV6-1,TRBD1,TRBJ2-1,-,TGTGCCACCCTAGAGTGGGGGACAGGGCTCAATGAGCAGTTCTTC,CATLEWGTGLNEQFF
TRBV18,TRBD2,TRBJ2-5,once,TGTGCCAGCTCGCCCCAATCCCTTCTAGCGGGAGGGTCGAGAGGAATAGAGACCCAGTACTTC,CASSPQSLLAGGSRGIETQYF
TRBV12-1,-,TRBJ2-7,-,TGTGCCAGCAGCTTTGAACATAACAGGGGAAGAAAGCGGGAGAACTACGAGCAGTACTTC,CASSFEHNRGRKRENYEQYF
TRBV30,-,TRBJ1-1,-,TGTGCCTGGGGGTCAGGGGTAGCTGAAGCTTTCTTT,CAWGSGVAEAFF
TRBV7-9,TRBD2,TRBJ2-1,-,TGTGCCAGCAGCCTTAGCGGGGAATACAATGAGCAGTTCTTC,CASSLSGEYNEQFF
TRBV11-1,TRBD1,TRBJ1-1,-,TGTGCCAGCAGCGGCCGAACAGGGGCCACTGAAGCTTTCTTT,CASSGRTGATEAFF
TRBV11-2,-,TRBJ1-2,-,TGTGCCAGCAGCTTAGGGCAGGGGTGGGATGGCTACACCTTC,CASSLGQGWDGYTF
TRBV11-1,-,TRBJ2-1,once,TGTGCCAGCAGCTCGCTGAACAGGATGGATGAGCAGTTCTTC,CASSSLNRMDEQFF